The 25 T cell receptor beta chains below all came from one sample that was sequenced in a study of long-term antiretroviral therapy in people with HIV. Researchers ran immunoSEQ v3.0 at survey level. Assay: immunoSEQ multiplex PCR; the TCRdb copy retains only in-frame clones and omits some. Of about 39,000 clones in the sample, around 83% were seen once. The sample in question was unsorted PBMCs, obtained 3.1 years after starting antiretroviral therapy. Receptor source: a woman in her 50s with HIV.

The gene calls are TRBV4-3 and TRBJ2-7, with TRBD2 identical over 13 bases. V was clipped by 4 bases and J by 4 bases; unmatched bases: 4. The CDR3 is made up of 15 amino acids. Germline CDR1 LGHNA, CDR2 YSLEER. CDR3 amino acids: CASSPLAGGRYEQYF. The DNA for the CDR3 is TGCGCCAGCAGCCCACTAGCGGGGGGGAGGTACGAGCAGTACTTC.

V gene TRBV4-1 combines with J gene TRBJ1-2; no clear D. The ends were cut back, 0 bases at V and 0 bases at J, with 8 bases in the middle. CDR3 length: 15 residues. In germline, CDR1 is MGHRA, CDR2 YSYEKL. CDR3 DNA: TGCGCCAGCAGCCAAGAAAGGAGAGCTAACTATGGCTACACCTTC. Residues: CASSQERRANYGYTF.

V gene TRBV7-8 combines with J gene TRBJ2-1; D perhaps matches TRBD1 (6 bases). Trimming pared 5 bases from V and 2 bases from J, leaving 19 bases between. CDR1 is SGHVS and CDR2 is FQNEAQ in the germline V gene. This CDR3 region has 17 residues. CDR3 in amino acids: CASSPRGDRNTYNEQFF. For the CDR3, the DNA is TGTGCCAGCAGCCCACGAGGAGACAGGAACACCTACAATGAGCAGTTCTTC.

This chain connects TRBV28 to TRBJ2-3; D might be TRBD1 (5 bases). This CDR3 has 13 residues. V lost 5 bases and J 1 base, leaving 7 bases between the germline ends. Germline-derived CDR1 and CDR2 are MDHEN and SYDVKM. As DNA, the CDR3 is TGTGCCAGCAGTGAGACAGGCACAGATACGCAGTATTTT. Its protein is CASSETGTDTQYF. Drawing the rest from reference TRBV28 and TRBJ2-3, the complete variable domain is DVKVTQSSRYLVKRTGEKVFLECVQDMDHENMFWYRQDPGLGLRLIYFSYDVKMKEKGDIPEGYSVSREKKERFSLILESASTNQTSMYLCASSETGTDTQYFGPGTRLTVL.

The rearrangement links TRBV9 to TRBJ1-6; D call uncertain. The ends were cut back, 4 bases at V and 8 bases at J, with 10 bases in the middle. The germline V gene has CDR1 SGDLS and CDR2 YYNGEE. The CDR3 sequence is 13 residues long. The CDR3 DNA reads TGTGCCAGCAGCCGGGCGGGTGATTCACCCCTCCACTTT. Encoded protein: CASSRAGDSPLHF. The variable domain in full, completed from reference TRBV9 and TRBJ1-6, reads DSGVTQTPKHLITATGQRVTLRCSPRSGDLSVYWYQQSLDQGLQFLIQYYNGEERAKGNILERFSAQQFPDLHSELNLSSLELGDSALYFCASSRAGDSPLHFGNGTRLTVT.

The chain uses TRBV7-2 and TRBJ2-3; no reliable D call. Germline lookup yields CDR1 SGHTA and CDR2 FQGNSA. The CDR3 is made up of 12 amino acids. Deletions cut 2 bases from V and 2 bases from J, with 2 bases between. The CDR3 DNA follows: TGTGCCAGCAGCTTACTCACAGATACGCAGTATTTT. Translating it yields CASSLLTDTQYF. Filled out from reference TRBV7-2 and TRBJ2-3, the complete variable domain reads GAGVSQSPSNKVTEKGKDVELRCDPISGHTALYWYRQSLGQGLEFLIYFQGNSAPDKSGLPSDRFSAERTGGSVSTLTIQRTQQEDSAVYLCASSLLTDTQYFGPGTRLTVL.

The rearrangement joins TRBV27 to TRBJ1-2; maybe TRBD1 (5 bases). The V gene lost 0 bases and the J gene lost 1 base, with 9 bases spanning the gap. Germline CDR1 is MNHEY and CDR2 is SMNVEV (reference sequence). There are 15 residues in the CDR3. In DNA, the CDR3 is TGTGCCAGCAGTTTATCAGGGGCTCATAACTATGGCTACACCTTC. It specifies CASSLSGAHNYGYTF.

The rearrangement links TRBV11-2 to TRBJ2-7; 11 bases match TRBD1. Germline CDR1 and CDR2: SGHAT and FQNNGV. With V trimmed by 4 bases and J by 0 bases, 5 bases remained unmatched. This CDR3 spans 16 amino acids. Written as DNA, the CDR3 is TGTGCCAGCAGCTCGCTGGACAGGGGGCTCTCCTACGAGCAGTACTTC. Translated, it gives CASSSLDRGLSYEQYF.

The genes are TRBV5-4 and TRBJ1-2, with D tentatively TRBD1 (5 bases). V lost 4 bases, J lost 3 bases, and 16 bases lay in between. Germline-derived CDR1 and CDR2 are SGHNT and YYREEE (reference sequence). The CDR3 loop spans 15 amino acids. The CDR3 DNA is TGTGCCAGCAGCACTTGGGGGGGAGGCCACTATGGCTACACCTTC. This codes for CASSTWGGGHYGYTF.

The table lists this clone with a few counts. This chain uses TRBV29-1 with TRBJ1-2, with a weak D call TRBD1 (5 bases). The CDR3 loop spans 12 amino acids. Germline-derived CDR1 and CDR2 are SQVTM and ANQGSEA. Trimming took off 3 bases at V and 5 bases at J, with 10 bases between the two ends. Written as DNA, the CDR3 is TGCAGCGTTGAGGGGCAGAGTTATGGCTACACCTTC. It codes for CSVEGQSYGYTF.

V usage is TRBV9 and J usage is TRBJ1-1; no clear D. This CDR3 is built from 13 residues. V gave up 3 bases and J gave up 2 bases, with 8 bases separating them. The germline CDR1 and CDR2 sequences are SGDLS and YYNGEE. Written as DNA, the CDR3 is TGTGCCAGCAGCGCCAGGATTAACACTGAAGCTTTCTTT. Encoded protein: CASSARINTEAFF.

The chain employs TRBV5-1 and TRBJ2-7; 10 bases align to TRBD2. Per the germline V gene, CDR1 is SGHRS and CDR2 is YFSETQ. The CDR3 runs to 16 residues. V lost 3 bases, J lost 1 base, and 7 bases stayed unmatched. CDR3 protein: CASSSSGLAASYEQYF. CDR3 nucleotides: TGCGCCAGCAGCTCCAGTGGACTAGCGGCTTCCTACGAGCAGTACTTC.

J is TRBJ2-5 and V is TRBV5-1; D perhaps matches TRBD2 (6 bases). V gave up 6 bases and J gave up 2 bases, with 17 bases separating them. CDR1 is SGHRS and CDR2 is YFSETQ in the germline V gene. There are 15 residues in the CDR3. The CDR3 sequence: CASTMYTAGQETQYF. In nucleotides, the CDR3 is TGCGCCAGCACCATGTATACAGCGGGTCAAGAGACCCAGTACTTC.

The chain combines TRBV27 with TRBJ2-7; 8 bases align to TRBD2. The CDR3 length is 16 residues. V was pared by 5 bases and J by 5 bases, with 14 bases of the junction left unmatched. The germline CDR1 and CDR2 sequences are MNHEY and SMNVEV (reference sequence). CDR3 bases: TGTGCCAGCAGTCCCTCTCGGGGTAGCGGGGTCCACGAGCAGTACTTC. Protein: CASSPSRGSGVHEQYF.

The V call is TRBV6-6, the J call TRBJ2-7, with 8 bases that match TRBD1. The CDR3 loop spans 15 amino acids. Germline trimming cut 8 bases from V and 5 bases from J; bases unmatched to any gene: 14. The germline CDR1 and CDR2 sequences are MNHNY and SVGAGI (reference sequence). The CDR3 nucleotides read TGTGCCAGCCTCGAAAGAGACAGGGGAAGTCACGAGCAGTACTTC. It encodes CASLERDRGSHEQYF.

This clone was counted a few times. The genes are TRBV25-1 and TRBJ1-6, with TRBD1 matching 7 bases. This CDR3 comprises 15 residues. Trimming removed 4 bases from V and 7 bases from J; junction bases left unmatched: 7. Germline V CDR1 and CDR2: MGHDK, SYGVNS. CDR3 protein: CASSGFGTVNSPLHF. As DNA, the CDR3 is TGTGCCAGCAGTGGCTTTGGGACAGTGAATTCACCCCTCCACTTT.

The chain carries TRBV19 and TRBJ1-2, with D hard to call. Germline V lookup: CDR1 LNHDA, CDR2 SQIVND (reference sequence). The CDR3 totals 13 residues. Trimming cost V 7 bases and J 6 bases, with 15 bases left between them. CDR3 coding DNA: TGTGCCAGTAAAAGGTTAGGGAGCGATGGCTACACCTTC. It codes for CASKRLGSDGYTF.

The V gene is TRBV6-4, the J gene TRBJ2-2; D is undetermined. Trimming took off 6 bases at V and 7 bases at J, with 9 bases between the two ends. This CDR3 is built from 12 residues. Germline V gene data show CDR1 as MRHNA and CDR2 as SNTAGT. CDR3 DNA: TGTGCCAGCAGGAACAGCAACGGGGAGCTGTTTTTT. Amino acids: CASRNSNGELFF.

The V gene is TRBV20-1, the J gene TRBJ1-3, with no clear D. CDR3 length: 11 amino acids. Between the trimmed V and J ends, which lost 6 bases and 0 bases, there was a span of 3 bases. Per the germline V gene, CDR1 is DFQATT and CDR2 is SNEGSKA (reference sequence). The CDR3 sequence: CSANSGNTIYF. DNA of the CDR3: TGCAGTGCCAACTCTGGAAACACCATATATTTT.

The rearrangement uses TRBV5-1 and TRBJ2-7, with 14 bases that match TRBD2. The CDR3 runs 15 residues. Germline loops: CDR1 SGHRS, CDR2 YFSETQ. J lost 5 bases, V lost 0 bases, and 1 base had no gene match. The DNA of the CDR3 is TGCGCCAGCAGCTTGGCGACTAGCGGGGGGGACGAGCAGTACTTC. It yields the protein CASSLATSGGDEQYF.

The chain carries TRBV19 and TRBJ2-5; D remains ambiguous. Germline V gives CDR1 LNHDA, CDR2 SQIVND (reference sequence). This CDR3 comprises 15 residues. Deletions cut 1 base from V and 0 bases from J, with 9 bases between. This CDR3 reads CASSIGNKYQETQYF. CDR3 DNA sequence: TGTGCCAGTAGTATAGGTAACAAGTACCAAGAGACCCAGTACTTC.

Only one count was recorded for this clone. This chain connects TRBV2 to TRBJ2-3; TRBD2 agrees at 7 bases. The trim removed 1 base at V and 1 base at J, leaving 8 bases unmatched. Germline assignment: CDR1 SNHLY and CDR2 FYNNEI. This CDR3 has 17 residues. CDR3 protein: CASSEGSGGLGTDTQYF. The CDR3 DNA sequence: TGTGCCAGCAGTGAAGGTTCGGGGGGATTAGGCACAGATACGCAGTATTTT.

V is TRBV9 and J is TRBJ1-2; D gene uncertain. From germline, CDR1 is SGDLS and CDR2 YYNGEE. The V end was cut by 7 bases, the J end by 4 bases, with 14 bases between. This CDR3 contains 13 residues. As DNA, the CDR3 is TGTGCCAGCGGATTCGATCTAGTCTATGGCTACACCTTC. It yields the protein CASGFDLVYGYTF.

This clone was observed a handful of times. V usage is TRBV15 and J usage is TRBJ1-6; D is ambiguous. This CDR3 has 12 residues. Germline V gene data show CDR1 as LNHNV and CDR2 as YYDKDF (reference sequence). V gave up 0 bases and J gave up 9 bases, with 3 bases separating them. The DNA for the CDR3 is TGTGCCACCAGCAGAGATGGTTCACCCCTCCACTTT. This gives the protein CATSRDGSPLHF.

The CDR3 nucleotides are TGTGCCAGCGGGCGGGGGGGCGCCTTCACAGATACGCAGTATTTT. This translates into CASGRGGAFTDTQYF. V gene TRBV9 combines with J gene TRBJ2-3; 9 positions match TRBD2. The CDR3 length is 15 residues. Germline CDR1 reads SGDLS; CDR2 reads YYNGEE. V shed 7 bases and J 2 bases; nucleotides not matched to a gene: 8.